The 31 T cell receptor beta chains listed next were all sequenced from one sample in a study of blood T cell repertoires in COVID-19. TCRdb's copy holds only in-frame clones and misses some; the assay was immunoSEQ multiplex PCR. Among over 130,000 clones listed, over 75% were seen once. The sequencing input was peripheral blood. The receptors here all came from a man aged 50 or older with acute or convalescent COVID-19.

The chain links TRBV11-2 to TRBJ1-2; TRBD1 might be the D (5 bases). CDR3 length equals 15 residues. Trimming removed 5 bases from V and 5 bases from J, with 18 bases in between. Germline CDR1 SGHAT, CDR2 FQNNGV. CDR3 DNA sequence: TGTGCCAGCAGCCCCGGAGACAGTACTTTTTATGGCTACACCTTC. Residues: CASSPGDSTFYGYTF.

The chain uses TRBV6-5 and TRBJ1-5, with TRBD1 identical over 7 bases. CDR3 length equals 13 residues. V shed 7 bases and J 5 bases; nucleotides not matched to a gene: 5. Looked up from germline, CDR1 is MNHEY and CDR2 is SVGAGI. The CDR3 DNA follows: TGTGCCAGCAAACGACAGGGTGATCAGCCCCAGCATTTT. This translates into CASKRQGDQPQHF.

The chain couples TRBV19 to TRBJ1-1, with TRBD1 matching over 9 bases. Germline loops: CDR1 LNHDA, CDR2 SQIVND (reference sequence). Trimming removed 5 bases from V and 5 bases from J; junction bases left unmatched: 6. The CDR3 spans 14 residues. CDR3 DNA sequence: TGTGCCAGTAGTGTGGGGGACAGGGCTACTGAAGCTTTCTTT. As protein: CASSVGDRATEAFF.

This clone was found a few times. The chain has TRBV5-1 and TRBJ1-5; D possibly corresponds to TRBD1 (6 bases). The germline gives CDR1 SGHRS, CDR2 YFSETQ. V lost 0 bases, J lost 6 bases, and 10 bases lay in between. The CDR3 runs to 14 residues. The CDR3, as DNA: TGCGCCAGCAGCTTGGGAGTAGGGGGTCAGCCCCAGCATTTT. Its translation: CASSLGVGGQPQHF.

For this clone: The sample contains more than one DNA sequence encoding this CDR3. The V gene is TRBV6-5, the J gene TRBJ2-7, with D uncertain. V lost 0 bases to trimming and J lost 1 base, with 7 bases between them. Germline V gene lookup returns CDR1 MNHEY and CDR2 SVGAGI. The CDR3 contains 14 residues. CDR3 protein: CASSYSRGSYEQYF. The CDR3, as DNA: TGTGCCAGCAGTTACTCCCGCGGTTCCTACGAGCAGTACTTC.

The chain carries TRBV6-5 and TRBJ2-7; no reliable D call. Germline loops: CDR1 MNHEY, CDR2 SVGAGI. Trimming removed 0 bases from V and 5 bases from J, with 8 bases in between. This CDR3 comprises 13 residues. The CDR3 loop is CASSYSGPHEQYF. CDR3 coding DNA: TGTGCCAGCAGTTACTCCGGTCCCCACGAGCAGTACTTC.

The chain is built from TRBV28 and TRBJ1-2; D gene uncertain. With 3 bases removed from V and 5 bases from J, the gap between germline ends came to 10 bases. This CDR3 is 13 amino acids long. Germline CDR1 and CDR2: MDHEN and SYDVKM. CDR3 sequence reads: CASSLPGLYGYTF. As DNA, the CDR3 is TGTGCCAGCAGTTTGCCAGGACTATATGGCTACACCTTC.

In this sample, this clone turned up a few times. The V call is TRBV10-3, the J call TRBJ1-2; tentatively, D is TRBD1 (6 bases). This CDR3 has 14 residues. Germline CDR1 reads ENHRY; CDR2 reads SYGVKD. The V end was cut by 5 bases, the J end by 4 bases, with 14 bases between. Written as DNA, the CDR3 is TGTGCCATCAGTTTACAGGGAACTCTCTATGGCTACACCTTC. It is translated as CAISLQGTLYGYTF.

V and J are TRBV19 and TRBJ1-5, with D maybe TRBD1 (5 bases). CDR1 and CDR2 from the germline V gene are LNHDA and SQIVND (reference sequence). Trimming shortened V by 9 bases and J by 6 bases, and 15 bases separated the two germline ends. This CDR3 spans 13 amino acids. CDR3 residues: CASTGSSGQPQHF. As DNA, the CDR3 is TGTGCCAGCACAGGATCCTCCGGTCAGCCCCAGCATTTT.

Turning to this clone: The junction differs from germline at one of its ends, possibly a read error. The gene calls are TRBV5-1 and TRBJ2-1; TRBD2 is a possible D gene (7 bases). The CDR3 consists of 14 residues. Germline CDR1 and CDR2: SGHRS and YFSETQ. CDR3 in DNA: TGCGCAAGCAGCCTCCCCGGGGGGCTGAATGAGCAGTTCTTC. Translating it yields CASSLPGGLNEQFF.

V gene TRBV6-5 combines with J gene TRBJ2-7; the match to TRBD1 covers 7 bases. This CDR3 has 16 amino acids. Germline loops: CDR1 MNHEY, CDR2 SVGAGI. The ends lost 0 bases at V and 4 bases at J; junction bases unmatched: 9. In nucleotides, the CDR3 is TGTGCCAGCAGTTACTCCGCTACAGGGGTAGGATACGAGCAGTACTTC. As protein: CASSYSATGVGYEQYF.

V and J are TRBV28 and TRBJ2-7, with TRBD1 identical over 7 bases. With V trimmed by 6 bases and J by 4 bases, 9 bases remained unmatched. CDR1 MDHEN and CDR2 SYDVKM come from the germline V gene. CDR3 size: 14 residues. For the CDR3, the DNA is TGTGCCAGCAGAGCGACAGGGCGTACTTACGAGCAGTACTTC. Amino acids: CASRATGRTYEQYF.

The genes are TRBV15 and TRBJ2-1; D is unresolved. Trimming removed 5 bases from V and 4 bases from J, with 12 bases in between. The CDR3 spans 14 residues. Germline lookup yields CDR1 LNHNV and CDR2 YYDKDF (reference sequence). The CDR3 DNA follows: TGTGCCACCAGCTCCCGAACGGGTTACAATGAGCAGTTCTTC. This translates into CATSSRTGYNEQFF.

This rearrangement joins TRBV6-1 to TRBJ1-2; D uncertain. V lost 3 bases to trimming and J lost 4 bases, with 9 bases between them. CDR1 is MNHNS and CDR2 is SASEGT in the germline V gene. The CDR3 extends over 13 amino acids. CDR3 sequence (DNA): TGTGCCAGCAGTGAGGGCACCATCTATGGCTACACCTTC. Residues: CASSEGTIYGYTF.

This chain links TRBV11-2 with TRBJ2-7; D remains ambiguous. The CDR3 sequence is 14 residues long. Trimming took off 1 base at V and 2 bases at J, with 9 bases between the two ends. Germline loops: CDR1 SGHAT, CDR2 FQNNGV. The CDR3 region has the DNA TGTGCCAGCAGCTTAGTGGCCCGGGCCTACGAGCAGTACTTC. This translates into CASSLVARAYEQYF.

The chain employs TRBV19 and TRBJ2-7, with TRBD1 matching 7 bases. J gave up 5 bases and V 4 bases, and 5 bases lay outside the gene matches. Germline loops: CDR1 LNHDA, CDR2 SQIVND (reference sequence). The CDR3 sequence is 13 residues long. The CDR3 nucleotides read TGTGCCAGTAGTACACGTGACAGGGACGAGCAGTACTTC. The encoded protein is CASSTRDRDEQYF.

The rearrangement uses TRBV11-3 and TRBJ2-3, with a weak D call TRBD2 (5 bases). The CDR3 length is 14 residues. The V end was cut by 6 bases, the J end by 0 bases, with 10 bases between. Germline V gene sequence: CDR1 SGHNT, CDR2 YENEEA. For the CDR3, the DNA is TGTGCCAGCAGGGGCGGGTATAGCACAGATACGCAGTATTTT. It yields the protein CASRGGYSTDTQYF. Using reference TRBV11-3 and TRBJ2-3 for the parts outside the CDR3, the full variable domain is EAGVVQSPRYKIIEKKQPVAFWCNPISGHNTLYWYLQNLGQGPELLIRYENEEAVDDSQLPKDRFSAERLKGVDSTLKIQPAELGDSAVYLCASRGGYSTDTQYFGPGTRLTVL.

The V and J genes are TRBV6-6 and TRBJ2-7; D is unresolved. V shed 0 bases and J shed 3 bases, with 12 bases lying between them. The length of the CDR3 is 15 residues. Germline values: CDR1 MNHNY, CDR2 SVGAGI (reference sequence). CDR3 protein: CASSYSRLRLYEQYF. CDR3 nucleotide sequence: TGTGCCAGCAGTTACTCGAGGCTCAGACTCTACGAGCAGTACTTC.

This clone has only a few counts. This CDR3 reads CASSRRTGRFGNTEAFF. In nucleotides, the CDR3 is TGTGCCAGCAGCCGACGGACAGGGCGGTTTGGGAACACTGAAGCTTTCTTT. The V call is TRBV6-6, the J call TRBJ1-1; 8 positions agree with TRBD1. The V segment lost 6 bases and the J segment 1 base; nucleotides outside the gene matches: 13. Germline V lookup: CDR1 MNHNY, CDR2 SVGAGI (reference sequence). The CDR3 consists of 17 residues.

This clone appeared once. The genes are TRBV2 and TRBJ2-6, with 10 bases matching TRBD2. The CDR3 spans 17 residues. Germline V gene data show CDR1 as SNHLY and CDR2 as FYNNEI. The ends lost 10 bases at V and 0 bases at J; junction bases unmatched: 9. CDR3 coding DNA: TGTGCCACCCCCCGGGCTAGCGGGGGCTCTGGGGCCAACGTCCTGACTTTC. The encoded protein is CATPRASGGSGANVLTF.

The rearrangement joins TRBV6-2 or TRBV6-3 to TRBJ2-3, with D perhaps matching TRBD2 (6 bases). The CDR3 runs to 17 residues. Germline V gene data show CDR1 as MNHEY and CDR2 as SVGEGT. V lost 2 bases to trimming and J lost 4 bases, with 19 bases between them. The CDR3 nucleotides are TGTGCCAGCAGTTACGGAGGGACGTCCGGTGCTTCAGATACGCAGTATTTT. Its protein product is CASSYGGTSGASDTQYF.

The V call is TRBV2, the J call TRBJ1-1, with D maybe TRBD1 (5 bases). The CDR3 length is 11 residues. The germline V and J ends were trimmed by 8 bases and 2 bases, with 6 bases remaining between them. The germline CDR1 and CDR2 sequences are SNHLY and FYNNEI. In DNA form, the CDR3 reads TGTGCCAGCCAGGGAAACACTGAAGCTTTCTTT. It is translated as CASQGNTEAFF.

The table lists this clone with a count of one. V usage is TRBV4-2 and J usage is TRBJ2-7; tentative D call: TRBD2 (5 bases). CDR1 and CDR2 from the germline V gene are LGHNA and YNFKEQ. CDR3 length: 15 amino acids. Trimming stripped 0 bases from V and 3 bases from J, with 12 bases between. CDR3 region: CASSQDLRGNYEQYF. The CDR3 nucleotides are TGTGCCAGCAGCCAAGATCTGCGAGGGAACTACGAGCAGTACTTC.

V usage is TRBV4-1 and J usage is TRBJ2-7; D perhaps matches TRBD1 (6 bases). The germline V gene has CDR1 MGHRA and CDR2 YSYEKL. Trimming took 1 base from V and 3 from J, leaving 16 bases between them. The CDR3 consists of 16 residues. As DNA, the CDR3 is TGCGCCAGCAGCCAAGGAGGCGGGCCAGGGGACTACGAGCAGTACTTC. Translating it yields CASSQGGGPGDYEQYF.

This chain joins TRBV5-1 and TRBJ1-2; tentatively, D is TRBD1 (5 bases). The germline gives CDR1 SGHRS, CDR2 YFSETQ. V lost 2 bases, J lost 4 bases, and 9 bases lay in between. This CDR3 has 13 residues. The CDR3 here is CASSFGGSYGYTF. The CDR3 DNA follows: TGCGCCAGCAGCTTCGGGGGTAGCTATGGCTACACCTTC. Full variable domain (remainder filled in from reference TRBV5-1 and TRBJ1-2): KAGVTQTPRYLIKTRGQQVTLSCSPISGHRSVSWYQQTPGQGLQFLFEYFSETQRNKGNFPGRFSGRQFSNSRSEMNVSTLELGDSALYLCASSFGGSYGYTFGSGTRLTVV.

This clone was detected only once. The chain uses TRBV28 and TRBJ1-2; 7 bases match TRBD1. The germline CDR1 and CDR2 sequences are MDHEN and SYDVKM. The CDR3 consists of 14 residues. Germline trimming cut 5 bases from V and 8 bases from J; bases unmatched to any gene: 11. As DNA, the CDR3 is TGTGCCAGCAGTGTAGGGGGCGGGGTATGGGGCTACACCTTC. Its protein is CASSVGGGVWGYTF.

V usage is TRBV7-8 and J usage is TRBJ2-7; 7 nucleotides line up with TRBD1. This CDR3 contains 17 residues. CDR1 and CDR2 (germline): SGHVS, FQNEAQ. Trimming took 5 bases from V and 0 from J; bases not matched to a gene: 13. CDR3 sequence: CASSLPVTGESSYEQYF. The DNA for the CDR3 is TGTGCCAGCAGCCTACCGGTAACAGGGGAGAGCTCCTACGAGCAGTACTTC.

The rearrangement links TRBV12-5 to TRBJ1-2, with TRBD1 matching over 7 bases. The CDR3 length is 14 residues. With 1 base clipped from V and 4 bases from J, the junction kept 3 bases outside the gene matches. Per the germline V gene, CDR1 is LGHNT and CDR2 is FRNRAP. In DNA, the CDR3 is TGTGCTAGTGGTTTGGGGACAGGCTCCTATGGCTACACCTTC. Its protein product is CASGLGTGSYGYTF.

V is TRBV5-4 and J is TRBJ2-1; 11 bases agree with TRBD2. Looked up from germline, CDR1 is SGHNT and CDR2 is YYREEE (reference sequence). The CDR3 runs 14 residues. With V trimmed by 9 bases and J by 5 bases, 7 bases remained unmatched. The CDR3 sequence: CATKLAGANNEQFF. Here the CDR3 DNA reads TGTGCCACCAAACTAGCGGGAGCCAACAATGAGCAGTTCTTC.

CDR3 sequence: CASSLGPETSSETQYF. The CDR3, as DNA: TGCGCCAGCAGCTTGGGTCCCGAGACTAGCTCAGAGACCCAGTACTTC. V and J are TRBV5-1 and TRBJ2-5; 7 nucleotides agree with TRBD2. CDR3 length: 16 residues. Trimming removed 0 bases from V and 4 bases from J; junction bases left unmatched: 9. Per the germline V gene, CDR1 is SGHRS and CDR2 is YFSETQ.

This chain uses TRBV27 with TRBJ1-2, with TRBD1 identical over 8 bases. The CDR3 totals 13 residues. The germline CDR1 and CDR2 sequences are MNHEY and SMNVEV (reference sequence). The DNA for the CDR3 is TGTGCGAGTAGGACAGGGATGAACTATGGCTACACCTTC. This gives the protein CASRTGMNYGYTF.